This T cell receptor (beta chain) came from a study of blood T cell repertoires in COVID-19. This clone was picked up one time. Profiled with immunoSEQ multiplex PCR; TCRdb holds only in-frame clones, not every one. Here the sample spans about 59,000 clones, about 70% being singletons. The CDR3 sequence is 18 residues long. CDR1 MNHNY and CDR2 SVGAGI come from the germline V gene (reference sequence). V was pared by 5 bases and J by 5 bases, with 22 bases between. The genes are TRBV6-6 and TRBJ2-6; D gene unclear. The sample comprised peripheral blood. The clonotype was recovered from a woman between 65 and 79 years old with acute or convalescent COVID-19. DNA of the CDR3: TGTGCCAGCAGTCCAGGCTTGGAATGTAAAAGTCGGGCCAACGTCCTGACTTTC. This encodes CASSPGLECKSRANVLTF.